Described below is a single T cell receptor beta chain sequence and its context. Its antigen is not yet known. No much larger clone exists at a distance of one base, and base qualities are not known. TCRbeta CDR3 regions were amplified from genomic DNA by means of the immunoSEQ Assay, a bias-controlled multiplex PCR. Regarding the original processing steps: The number of nucleated cells in each sample was estimated from the amplification of reference gene primers within the assay. Sequence reads were collapsed and filtered to measure the absolute abundance of every unique TCRbeta CDR3 rearrangement. For each sample, productive Simpson clonality was calculated by taking the square root of Simpson's diversity index across productive rearrangements. In TCRdb, the immuneACCESS table is reduced to in-frame sequences with V and J assigned. These tables do not hold every clone; where another copy was compared, an unresolved V gene accounts for under half, and the others remain unexplained. V and J calls and clone size are those listed in that table; D and trimming were worked out from the DNA. The sample table holds 60,000 to 70,000 clones, of which approximately 87% were seen once. Together, the top ten hold around 4.4% of the sample.

Collaborating institutions collected whole blood in K2EDTA tubes following their own protocols. For TCRbeta analysis, collaborators shipped samples in one of three forms: frozen whole blood, isolated PBMCs, or DNA extracted from either of those sample types. The sample belongs to a study of blood T cell repertoires in COVID-19 (dated by TCRdb to the early 2020s). For context, the study as a whole: Samples covering the acute and convalescent phases of COVID-19 were provided by collaborators in the United States, Italy and Spain. The prospective study material was composed of cDNA or gDNA derived from T cells, B-cell-depleted T cells, or PBMCs. Deeply sampled blood TCRbeta repertoires from subjects exposed to, actively infected with, or recovered from COVID-19 were included in the dataset. The repertoires were made available in a free public database intended to serve as a resource for research on the immune response to SARS-CoV-2. Samples were obtained from the ongoing ImmuneRACE study (first 160 participants) and from 1,254 subjects provided by 6 global collaborators. The sample metadata nearly always contained a de-identified subject ID, COVID-19 status, age in years and sex. Where available, HLA class I and class II types were taken from metadata supplied by the sample provider and were not determined by assay-based typing. Paper-wide results and their limitations: The amount of clinical and demographic metadata varied by source and participant and was provided uncurated.

Taken from cysteine to phenylalanine, the CDR3 has 14 residues. The DNA shown is the 42-base CDR3, in frame from base 1. Trimming removed 3 bases from V and 3 bases from J; the gene matches leave 3 bases unexplained. CDR1 GTSNPN and CDR2 SVGIG were looked up in the germline V gene (reference sequence). This chain joins TRBV30 to TRBJ2-7; 12 bases in between match TRBD2. Sequencing was carried out using peripheral blood. The clonotype comes from a man aged 50 or older with active COVID-19. The CDR3 region: CAWRGGLAGYEQYF. The DNA sequence is TGTGCCTGGAGAGGGGGACTAGCGGGCTACGAGCAGTACTTC.